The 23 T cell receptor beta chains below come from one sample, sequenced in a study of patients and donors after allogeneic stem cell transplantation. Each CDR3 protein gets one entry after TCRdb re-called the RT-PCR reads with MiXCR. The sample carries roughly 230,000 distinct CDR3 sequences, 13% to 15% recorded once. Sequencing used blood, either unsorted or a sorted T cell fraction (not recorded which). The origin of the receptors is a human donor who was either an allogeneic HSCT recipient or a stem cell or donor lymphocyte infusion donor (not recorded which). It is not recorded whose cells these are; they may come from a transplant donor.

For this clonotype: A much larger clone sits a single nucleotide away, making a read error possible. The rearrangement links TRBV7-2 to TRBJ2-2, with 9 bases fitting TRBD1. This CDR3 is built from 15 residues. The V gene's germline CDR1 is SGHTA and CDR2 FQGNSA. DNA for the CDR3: TGTGCCAGCAGTCGGGACAGGGTAGACACCGGGGAGGTGTTTTTT. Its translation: CASSRDRVDTGEVFF.

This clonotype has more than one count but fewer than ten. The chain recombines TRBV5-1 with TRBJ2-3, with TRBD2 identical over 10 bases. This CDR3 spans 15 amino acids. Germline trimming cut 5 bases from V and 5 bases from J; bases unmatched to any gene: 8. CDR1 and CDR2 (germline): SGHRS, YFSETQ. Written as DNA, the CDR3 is TGCGCCAGCAGACCCAGCGGGGGGGCCGTAGATACGCAGTATTTT. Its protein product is CASRPSGGAVDTQYF.

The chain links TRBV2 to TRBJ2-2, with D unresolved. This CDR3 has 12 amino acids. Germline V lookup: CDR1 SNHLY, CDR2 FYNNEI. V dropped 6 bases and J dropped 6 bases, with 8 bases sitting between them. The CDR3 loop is CASRMGPGELFF. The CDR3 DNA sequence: TGTGCCAGCAGAATGGGCCCCGGGGAGCTGTTTTTT.

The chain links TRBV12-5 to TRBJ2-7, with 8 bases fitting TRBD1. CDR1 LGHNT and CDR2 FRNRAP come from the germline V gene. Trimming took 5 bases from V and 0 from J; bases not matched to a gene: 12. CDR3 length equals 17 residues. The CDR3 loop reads CASGPYRGAGYSYEQYF. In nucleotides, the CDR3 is TGTGCTAGTGGTCCTTACAGGGGGGCGGGGTACTCCTACGAGCAGTACTTC.

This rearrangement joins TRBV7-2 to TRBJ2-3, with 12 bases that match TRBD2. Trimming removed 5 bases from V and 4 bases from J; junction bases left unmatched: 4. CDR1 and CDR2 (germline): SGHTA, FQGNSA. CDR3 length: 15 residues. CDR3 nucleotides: TGTGCCAGCAGCCTATGGACTAGCGGGGCAGATACGCAGTATTTT. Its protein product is CASSLWTSGADTQYF.

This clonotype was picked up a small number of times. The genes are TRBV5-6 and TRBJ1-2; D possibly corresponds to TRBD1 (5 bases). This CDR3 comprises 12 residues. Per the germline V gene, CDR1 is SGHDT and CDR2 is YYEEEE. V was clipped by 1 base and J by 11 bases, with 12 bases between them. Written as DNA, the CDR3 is TGTGCCAGCAGCTTGAATCGGGCAGGGTACACCTTC. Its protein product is CASSLNRAGYTF.

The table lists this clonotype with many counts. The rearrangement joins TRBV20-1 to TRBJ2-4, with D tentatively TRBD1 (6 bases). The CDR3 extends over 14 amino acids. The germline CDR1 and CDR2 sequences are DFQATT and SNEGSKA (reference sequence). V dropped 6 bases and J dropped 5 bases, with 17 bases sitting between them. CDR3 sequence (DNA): TGCAGTGCCAAACGGACAGTTAAGGAAAACATTCAGTACTTC. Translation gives CSAKRTVKENIQYF.

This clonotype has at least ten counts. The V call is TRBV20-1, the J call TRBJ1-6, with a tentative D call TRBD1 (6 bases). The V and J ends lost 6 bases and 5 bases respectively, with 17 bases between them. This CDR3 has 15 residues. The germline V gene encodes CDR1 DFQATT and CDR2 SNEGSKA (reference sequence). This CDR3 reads CSATPGAGHNSPLHF. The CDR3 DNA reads TGCAGTGCCACGCCGGGGGCGGGACATAATTCACCCCTCCACTTT.

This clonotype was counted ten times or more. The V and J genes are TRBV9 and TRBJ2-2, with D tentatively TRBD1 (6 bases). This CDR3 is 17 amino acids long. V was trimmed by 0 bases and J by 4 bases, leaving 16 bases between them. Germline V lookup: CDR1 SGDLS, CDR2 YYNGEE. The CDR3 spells CASSVATQGYGTGELFF. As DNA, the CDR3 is TGTGCCAGCAGCGTAGCAACTCAGGGGTACGGCACCGGGGAGCTGTTTTTT. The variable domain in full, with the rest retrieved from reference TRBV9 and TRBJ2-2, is DSGVTQTPKHLITATGQRVTLRCSPRSGDLSVYWYQQSLDQGLQFLIQYYNGEERAKGNILERFSAQQFPDLHSELNLSSLELGDSALYFCASSVATQGYGTGELFFGEGSRLTVL.

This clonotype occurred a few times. The CDR3 DNA sequence: TGTGCCTGGGGGGGATACGGCACTGAAGCTTTCTTT. This codes for CAWGGYGTEAFF. The rearrangement links TRBV30 to TRBJ1-1; TRBD1 is a possible D gene (5 bases). The CDR3 has 12 residues. The germline V gene encodes CDR1 GTSNPN and CDR2 SVGIG (reference sequence). Between the trimmed V and J ends, which lost 5 bases and 4 bases, there was a span of 11 bases.

This CDR3 is CASSPEGQGTDTQYF. CDR3 in DNA: TGTGCCAGCAGCCCGGAGGGACAGGGCACAGATACGCAGTATTTT. V usage is TRBV5-4 and J usage is TRBJ2-3; 8 bases are a match to TRBD1. Germline assignment: CDR1 SGHNT and CDR2 YYREEE (reference sequence). CDR3 length: 15 amino acids. The V segment lost 4 bases and the J segment 1 base; nucleotides outside the gene matches: 5.

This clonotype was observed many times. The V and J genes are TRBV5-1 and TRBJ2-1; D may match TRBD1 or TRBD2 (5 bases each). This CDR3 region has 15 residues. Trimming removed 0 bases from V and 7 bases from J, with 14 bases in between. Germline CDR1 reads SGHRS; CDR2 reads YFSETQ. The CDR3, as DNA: TGCGCCAGCAGCTTGGCCGGGGCTCTGGTAAATGAGCAGTTCTTC. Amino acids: CASSLAGALVNEQFF. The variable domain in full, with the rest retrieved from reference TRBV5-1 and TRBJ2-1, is KAGVTQTPRYLIKTRGQQVTLSCSPISGHRSVSWYQQTPGQGLQFLFEYFSETQRNKGNFPGRFSGRQFSNSRSEMNVSTLELGDSALYLCASSLAGALVNEQFFGPGTRLTVL.

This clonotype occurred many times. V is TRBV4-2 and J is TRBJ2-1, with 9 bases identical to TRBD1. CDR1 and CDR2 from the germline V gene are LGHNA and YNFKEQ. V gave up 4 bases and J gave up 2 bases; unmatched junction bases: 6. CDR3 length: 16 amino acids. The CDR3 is CASSPGQGGPYNEQFF. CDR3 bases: TGTGCCAGCAGCCCGGGACAGGGAGGCCCCTACAATGAGCAGTTCTTC.

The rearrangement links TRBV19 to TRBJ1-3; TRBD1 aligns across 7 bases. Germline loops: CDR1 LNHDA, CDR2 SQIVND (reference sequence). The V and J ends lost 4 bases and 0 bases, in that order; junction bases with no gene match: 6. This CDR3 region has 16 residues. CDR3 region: CASSKTTGASGNTIYF. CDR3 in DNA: TGTGCCAGTAGTAAGACCACAGGGGCCTCTGGAAACACCATATATTTT.

DNA of the CDR3: TGCGCCAGCAGACAGCTCGGGGGGGAGCAGTTCTTC. Protein: CASRQLGGEQFF. The V gene is TRBV5-1, the J gene TRBJ2-1; TRBD2 agrees at 7 bases. The length of the CDR3 is 12 residues. After removal of 5 bases from V and 10 bases from J, the junction contained 6 bases not matched to a gene. CDR1 is SGHRS, CDR2 YFSETQ, per germline.

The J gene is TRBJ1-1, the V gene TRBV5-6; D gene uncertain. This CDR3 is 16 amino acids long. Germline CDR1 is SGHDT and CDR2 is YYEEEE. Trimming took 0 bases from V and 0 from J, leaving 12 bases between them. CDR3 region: CASSLEVGTVNTEAFF. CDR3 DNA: TGTGCCAGCAGCTTGGAGGTGGGTACGGTGAACACTGAAGCTTTCTTT.

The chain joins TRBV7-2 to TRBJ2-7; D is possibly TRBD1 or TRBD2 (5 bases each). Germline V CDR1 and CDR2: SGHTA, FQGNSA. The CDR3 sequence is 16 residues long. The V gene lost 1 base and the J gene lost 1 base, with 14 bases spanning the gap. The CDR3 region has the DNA TGTGCCAGCAGCTTAGGTTACCGGGACCGGTCCTACGAGCAGTACTTC. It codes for CASSLGYRDRSYEQYF.

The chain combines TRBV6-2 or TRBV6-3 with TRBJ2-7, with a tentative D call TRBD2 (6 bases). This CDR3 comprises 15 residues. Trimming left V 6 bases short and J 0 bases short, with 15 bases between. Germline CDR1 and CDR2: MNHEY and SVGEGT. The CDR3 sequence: CASRRSTGDSYEQYF. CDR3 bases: TGTGCCAGCAGACGATCAACGGGAGACTCCTACGAGCAGTACTTC.

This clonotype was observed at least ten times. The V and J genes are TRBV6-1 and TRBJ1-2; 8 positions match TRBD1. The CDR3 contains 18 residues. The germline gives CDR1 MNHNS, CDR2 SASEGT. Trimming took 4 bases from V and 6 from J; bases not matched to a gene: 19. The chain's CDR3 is CASSGQGISYAPRNGYTF. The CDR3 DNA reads TGTGCCAGCAGTGGACAGGGGATTTCATACGCCCCGAGGAATGGCTACACCTTC.

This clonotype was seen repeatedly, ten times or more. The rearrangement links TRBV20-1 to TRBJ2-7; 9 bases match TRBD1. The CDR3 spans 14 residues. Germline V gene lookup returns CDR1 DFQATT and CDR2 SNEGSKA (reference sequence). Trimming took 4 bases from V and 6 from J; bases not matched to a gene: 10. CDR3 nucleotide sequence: TGCAGTGCTACGAAGACAGGGGGTAAGGTCGAGCAGTACTTC. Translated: CSATKTGGKVEQYF.

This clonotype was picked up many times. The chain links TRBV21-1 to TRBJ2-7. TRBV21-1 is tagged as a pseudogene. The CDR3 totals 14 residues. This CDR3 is CASSDGDIGYEQYF. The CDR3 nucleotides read TGTGCCAGCAGCGACGGAGATATCGGCTACGAGCAGTACTTC.

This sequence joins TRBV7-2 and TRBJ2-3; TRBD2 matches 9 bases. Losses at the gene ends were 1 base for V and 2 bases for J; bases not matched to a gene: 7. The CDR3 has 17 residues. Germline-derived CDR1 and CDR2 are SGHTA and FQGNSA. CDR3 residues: CASSLVFAGGPTDTQYF. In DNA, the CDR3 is TGTGCCAGCAGCTTAGTCTTCGCGGGGGGGCCCACAGATACGCAGTATTTT.

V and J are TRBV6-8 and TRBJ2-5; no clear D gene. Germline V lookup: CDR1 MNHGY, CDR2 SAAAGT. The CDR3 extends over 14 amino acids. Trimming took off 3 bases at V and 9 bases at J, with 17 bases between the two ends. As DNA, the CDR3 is TGTGCCAGCAGTTATTTCGACACGACAAACTCCCAGTACTTC. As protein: CASSYFDTTNSQYF.